Following are 4 T cell receptor beta chains from one sample sequenced in a study of T cell responses to AZD1222 COVID-19 vaccine. TCRdb's table, derived via immunoSEQ multiplex PCR, lists solely in-frame clones and lacks some. Among 58,000 or so clones listed, about 83% were seen once. The specimen comprised peripheral blood, sampled on day 0 of AZD1222 vaccination. The receptors shown here come from an adult in good health.

The CDR3, as DNA: TGTGCCTGGAGTGGACGTGACAAGACGAACACTGAAGCTTTCTTT. Translated, it gives CAWSGRDKTNTEAFF. The rearrangement uses TRBV30 and TRBJ1-1; D call uncertain. The CDR3 consists of 15 residues. The germline V and J ends were trimmed by 1 base and 1 base, with 13 bases remaining between them. Germline V gene lookup returns CDR1 GTSNPN and CDR2 SVGIG (reference sequence).

This clone came up a few times. The rearrangement links TRBV28 to TRBJ2-1, with D possibly being TRBD2 (5 bases). CDR3 length: 14 residues. CDR1 and CDR2 from the germline V gene are MDHEN and SYDVKM. Trimming took 4 bases from V and 4 from J, leaving 11 bases between them. In DNA form, the CDR3 reads TGTGCCAGCAGTTATCCCCGAGGGTACAATGAGCAGTTCTTC. Its protein is CASSYPRGYNEQFF.

The genes are TRBV5-6 and TRBJ2-1; unclear D gene. V lost 0 bases, J lost 4 bases, and 8 bases lay in between. The length of the CDR3 is 14 residues. In germline, CDR1 is SGHDT, CDR2 YYEEEE. Here the CDR3 reads CASSLGGRYNEQFF. The CDR3 region has the DNA TGTGCCAGCAGCTTGGGTGGCAGATACAATGAGCAGTTCTTC.

At least ten counts were recorded for this clone. The gene calls are TRBV11-2 and TRBJ2-2, with TRBD1 identical over 10 bases. This CDR3 region has 15 residues. The junction had 4 bases not matched to a gene; V was cut back by 3 bases and J by 6 bases. Germline V gene lookup returns CDR1 SGHAT and CDR2 FQNNGV. CDR3 DNA: TGTGCCAGCAGCTTGACAGGGGGCGACGCCGGGGAGCTGTTTTTT. Its protein is CASSLTGGDAGELFF.